This T cell receptor (beta chain) was sequenced during a study of radiation and T cells in renal cell carcinoma. Study-wide points: In blood, top tumor clones expanded by 2 weeks, shrinking by 4.

Time point meaning: blood 2 weeks post-SBRT. Indicated treatment: 15 Gy SBRT to primary tumor, nephrectomy 4 weeks later. Regarding this clone: Its target is not known.

Assay: immunoSEQ multiplex PCR; the TCRdb copy retains only in-frame clones and omits some. Here the sample spans 150,000 to 190,000 clones, roughly 86% being singletons. Trimming took 2 bases from V and 4 from J; bases not matched to a gene: 4. CDR3 length: 15 amino acids. Per the germline V gene, CDR1 is SEHNR and CDR2 is FQNEAQ (reference sequence). The V and J genes are TRBV7-9 and TRBJ1-2; TRBD1 aligns across 10 bases. The specimen was blood, collected from a patient whose treatment included radiotherapy and nephrectomy. The source is a woman aged 50 to 60 with renal cell carcinoma. Here the CDR3 reads CASSLRTGGAYGYTF. CDR3 coding DNA: TGTGCCAGCAGCTTAAGGACAGGGGGGGCCTATGGCTACACCTTC.